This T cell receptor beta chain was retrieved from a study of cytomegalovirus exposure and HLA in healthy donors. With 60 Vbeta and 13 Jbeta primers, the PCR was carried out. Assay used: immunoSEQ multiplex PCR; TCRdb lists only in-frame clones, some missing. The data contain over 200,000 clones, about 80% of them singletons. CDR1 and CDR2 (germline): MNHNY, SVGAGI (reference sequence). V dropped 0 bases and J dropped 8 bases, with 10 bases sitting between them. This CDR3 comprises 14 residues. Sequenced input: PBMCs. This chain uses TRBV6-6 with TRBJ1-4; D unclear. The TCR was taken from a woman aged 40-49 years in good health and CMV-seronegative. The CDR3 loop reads CASSYSAVREKLFF. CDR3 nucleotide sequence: TGTGCCAGCAGTTACTCGGCGGTGCGGGAAAAACTGTTTTTT.